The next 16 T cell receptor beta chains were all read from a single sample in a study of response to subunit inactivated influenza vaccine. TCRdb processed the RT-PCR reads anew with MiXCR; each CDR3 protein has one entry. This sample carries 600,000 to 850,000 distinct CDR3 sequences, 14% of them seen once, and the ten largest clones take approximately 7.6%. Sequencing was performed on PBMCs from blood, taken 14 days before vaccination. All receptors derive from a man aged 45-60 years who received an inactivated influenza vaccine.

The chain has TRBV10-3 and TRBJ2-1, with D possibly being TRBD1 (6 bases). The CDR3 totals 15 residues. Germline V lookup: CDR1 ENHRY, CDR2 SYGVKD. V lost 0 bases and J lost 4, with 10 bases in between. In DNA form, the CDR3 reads TGTGCCATCAGTGAGTCCCCAGGGGAGTACAATGAGCAGTTCTTC. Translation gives CAISESPGEYNEQFF.

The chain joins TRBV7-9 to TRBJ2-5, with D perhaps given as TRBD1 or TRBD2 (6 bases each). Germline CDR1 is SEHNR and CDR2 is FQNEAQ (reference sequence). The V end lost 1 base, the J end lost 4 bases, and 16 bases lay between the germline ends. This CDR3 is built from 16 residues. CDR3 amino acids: CASSLDGRARGETQYF. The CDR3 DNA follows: TGTGCCAGCAGCTTAGACGGGAGAGCCAGGGGAGAGACCCAGTACTTC.

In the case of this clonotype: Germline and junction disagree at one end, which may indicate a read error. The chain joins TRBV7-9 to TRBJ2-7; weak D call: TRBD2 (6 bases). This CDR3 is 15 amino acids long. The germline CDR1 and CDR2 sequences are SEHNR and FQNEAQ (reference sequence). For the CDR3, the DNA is TGTTCCAGCAGCCCGACTAGAGTGGGCCCATACGAGCAGTACTTC. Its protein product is CSSSPTRVGPYEQYF. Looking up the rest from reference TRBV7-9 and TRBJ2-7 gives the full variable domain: DTGVSQNPRHKITKRGQNVTFRCDPISEHNRLYWYRQTLGQGPEFLTYFQNEAQLEKSRLLSDRFSAERPKGSFSTLEIQRTEQGDSAMYLCSSSPTRVGPYEQYFGPGTRLTVT.

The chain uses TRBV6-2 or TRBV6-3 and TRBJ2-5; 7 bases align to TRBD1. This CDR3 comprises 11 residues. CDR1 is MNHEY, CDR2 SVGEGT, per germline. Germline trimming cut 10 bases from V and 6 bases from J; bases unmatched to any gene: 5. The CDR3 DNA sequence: TGTGCCACCGGACAGGCCCAGACCCAGTACTTC. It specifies CATGQAQTQYF.

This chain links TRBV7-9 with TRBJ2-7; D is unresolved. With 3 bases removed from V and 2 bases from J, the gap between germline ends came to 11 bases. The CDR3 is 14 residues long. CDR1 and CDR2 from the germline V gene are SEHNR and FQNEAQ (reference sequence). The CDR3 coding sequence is TGTGCCAGCAGCTTGCCCTCAAGCCCCTACGAGCAGTACTTC. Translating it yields CASSLPSSPYEQYF.

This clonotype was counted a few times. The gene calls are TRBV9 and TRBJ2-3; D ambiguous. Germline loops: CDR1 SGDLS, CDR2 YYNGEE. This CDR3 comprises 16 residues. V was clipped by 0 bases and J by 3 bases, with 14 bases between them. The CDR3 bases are TGTGCCAGCAGCGTAGGAGGATCAGGTCGTACAGATACGCAGTATTTT. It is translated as CASSVGGSGRTDTQYF.

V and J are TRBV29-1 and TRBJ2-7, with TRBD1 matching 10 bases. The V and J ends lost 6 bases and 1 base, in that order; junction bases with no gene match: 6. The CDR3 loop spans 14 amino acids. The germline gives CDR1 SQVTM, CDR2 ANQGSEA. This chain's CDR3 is CSVEKGQGSYEQYF. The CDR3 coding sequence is TGCAGCGTAGAGAAGGGACAGGGGTCCTACGAGCAGTACTTC.

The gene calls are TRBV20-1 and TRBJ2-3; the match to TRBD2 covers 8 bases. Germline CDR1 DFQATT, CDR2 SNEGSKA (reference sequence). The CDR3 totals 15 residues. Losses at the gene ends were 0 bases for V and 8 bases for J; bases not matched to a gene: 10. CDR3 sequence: CSARDSSGRAGTQYF. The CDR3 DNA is TGCAGTGCTAGAGATTCGAGCGGGAGAGCGGGTACGCAGTATTTT.

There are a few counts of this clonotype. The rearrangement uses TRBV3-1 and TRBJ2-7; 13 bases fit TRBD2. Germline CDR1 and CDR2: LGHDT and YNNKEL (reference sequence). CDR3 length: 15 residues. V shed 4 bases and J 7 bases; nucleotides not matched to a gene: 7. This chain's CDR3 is CASSLTSGRAREQYF. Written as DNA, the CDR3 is TGTGCCAGCAGCCTCACTAGCGGGAGGGCGAGGGAGCAGTACTTC.

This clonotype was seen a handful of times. The CDR3 sequence: CASSYSVLFLTYNEQFF. CDR3 in DNA: TGTGCCAGCAGTTACTCCGTCCTGTTCCTCACCTACAATGAGCAGTTCTTC. This chain connects TRBV6-2 or TRBV6-3 to TRBJ2-1; D call uncertain. The CDR3 extends over 17 amino acids. The germline V and J ends were trimmed by 0 bases and 2 bases, with 14 bases remaining between them. Germline CDR1 MNHEY, CDR2 SVGEGT.

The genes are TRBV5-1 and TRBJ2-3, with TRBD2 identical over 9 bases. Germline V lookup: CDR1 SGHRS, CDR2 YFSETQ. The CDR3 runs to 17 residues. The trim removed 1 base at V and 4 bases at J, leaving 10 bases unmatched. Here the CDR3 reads CASSLTAVSGSPDTQYF. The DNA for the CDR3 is TGCGCCAGCAGCTTGACGGCTGTTAGCGGGAGTCCAGATACGCAGTATTTT.

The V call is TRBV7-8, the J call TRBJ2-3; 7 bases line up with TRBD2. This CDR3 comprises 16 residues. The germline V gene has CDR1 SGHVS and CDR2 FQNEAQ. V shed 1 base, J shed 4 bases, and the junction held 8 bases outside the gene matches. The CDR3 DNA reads TGTGCCAGCAGCTTAGTAGCGTCTAGCGGCCCAGATACGCAGTATTTT. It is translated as CASSLVASSGPDTQYF.

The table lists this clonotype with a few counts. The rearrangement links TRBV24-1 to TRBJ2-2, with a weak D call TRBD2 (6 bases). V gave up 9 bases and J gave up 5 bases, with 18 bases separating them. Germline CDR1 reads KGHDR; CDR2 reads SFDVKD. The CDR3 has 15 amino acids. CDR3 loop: CATSWTGGRTGELFF. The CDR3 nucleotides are TGTGCCACCTCCTGGACCGGAGGGCGGACCGGGGAGCTGTTTTTT.

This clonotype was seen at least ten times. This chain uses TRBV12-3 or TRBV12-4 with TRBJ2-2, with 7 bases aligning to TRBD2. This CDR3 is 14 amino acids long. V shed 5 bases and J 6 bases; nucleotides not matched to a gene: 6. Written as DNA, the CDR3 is TGTGCCAGCAGTCAAGCGGGGTCAGCCGGGGAGCTGTTTTTT. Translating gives CASSQAGSAGELFF.

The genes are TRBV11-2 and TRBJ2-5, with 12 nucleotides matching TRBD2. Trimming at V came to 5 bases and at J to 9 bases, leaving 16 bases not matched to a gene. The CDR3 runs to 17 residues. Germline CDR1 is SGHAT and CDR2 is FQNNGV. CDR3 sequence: CASSQGLAGGGSTAQYF. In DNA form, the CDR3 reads TGTGCCAGCAGCCAGGGGCTAGCGGGAGGGGGGTCCACGGCCCAGTACTTC.

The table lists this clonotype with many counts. The CDR3 here is CASTPSGGKNIQYF. CDR3 bases: TGCGCCAGCACCCCTAGCGGGGGGAAAAACATTCAGTACTTC. The chain employs TRBV5-1 and TRBJ2-4; TRBD2 matches 11 bases. Trimming took 6 bases from V and 4 from J; bases not matched to a gene: 3. The CDR3 is made up of 14 amino acids. The germline V gene encodes CDR1 SGHRS and CDR2 YFSETQ.